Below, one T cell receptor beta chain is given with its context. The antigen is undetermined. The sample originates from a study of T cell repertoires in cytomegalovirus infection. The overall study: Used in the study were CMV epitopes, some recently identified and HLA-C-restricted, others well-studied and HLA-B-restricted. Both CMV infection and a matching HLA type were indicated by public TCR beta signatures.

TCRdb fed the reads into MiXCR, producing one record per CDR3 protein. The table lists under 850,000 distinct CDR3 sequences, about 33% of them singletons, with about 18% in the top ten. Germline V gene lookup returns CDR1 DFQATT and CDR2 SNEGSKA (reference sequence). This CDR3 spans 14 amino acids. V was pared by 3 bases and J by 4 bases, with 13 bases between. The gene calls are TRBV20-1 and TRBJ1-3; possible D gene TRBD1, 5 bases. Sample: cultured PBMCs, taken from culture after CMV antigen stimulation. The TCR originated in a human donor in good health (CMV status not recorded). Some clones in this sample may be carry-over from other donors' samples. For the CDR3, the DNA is TGCAGTGCTAGTACCCCAGGGACCGGAAACACCATATATTTT. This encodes CSASTPGTGNTIYF.